A selection of T cell receptor beta chains follows, all from one sample in a study of cytomegalovirus exposure and HLA in healthy donors. The table came from immunoSEQ multiplex PCR; TCRdb's copy has only in-frame clones and leaves some out. Here the sample spans approximately 93,000 clones, 70% to 80% being singletons. Sequenced input: PBMCs. Receptor source: a male donor in good health and CMV-seropositive. Each CDR3 is given with its conserved first and last residue. A D gene is named only where the DNA matches it firmly. For some rows the clone size is stated as once, few or many, or as a class when expanded; others skip it.

j_call,clone_size,v_call,d_call,cdr3_aa,cdr3_nt
TRBJ1-3,NA,TRBV5-4,NA,CASSLQGSSGNTIYF,TGTGCCAGCAGCTTGCAGGGGAGCTCTGGAAACACCATATATTTT
TRBJ1-2,NA,TRBV6-1,NA,CASSEALSRGARRRGYTF,TGTGCCAGCAGTGAAGCGCTAAGCCGGGGGGCGAGGCGCCGAGGCTACACCTTC
TRBJ2-7,NA,TRBV19,NA,CASSEPGHTYEQYF,TGTGCCAGTAGTGAGCCGGGACACACTTACGAGCAGTACTTC
TRBJ1-2,NA,TRBV5-1,TRBD1,CASSDSTGSYGYTF,TGCGCCAGCAGCGATTCGACAGGGTCCTATGGCTACACCTTC
TRBJ1-5,few,TRBV6-6,NA,CASSYSGLDQPQHF,TGTGCCAGCAGTTATTCCGGACTTGATCAGCCCCAGCATTTT
TRBJ1-1,NA,TRBV7-8,TRBD1,CASSPGTGGMNTEAFF,TGTGCCAGCAGCCCCGGGACAGGCGGAATGAACACTGAAGCTTTCTTT
TRBJ2-7,few,TRBV6-5,NA,CASSYGGGGPSYEQYF,TGTGCCAGCAGTTATGGAGGGGGCGGCCCCTCCTACGAGCAGTACTTC
TRBJ2-1,NA,TRBV11-2,TRBD2,CASSSPGGPGNEQFF,TGTGCCAGCAGCTCTCCGGGGGGGCCGGGAAATGAGCAGTTCTTC
TRBJ2-3,NA,TRBV7-3,NA,CASSLIPSTDTQYF,TGTGCCAGCAGCTTAATTCCTAGCACAGATACGCAGTATTTT
TRBJ2-1,NA,TRBV25-1,NA,CASSRENEQFF,TGTGCCAGCAGCCGAGAAAATGAGCAGTTCTTC
TRBJ1-6,NA,TRBV5-1,NA,CASSLGAAYQNSPLHF,TGCGCCAGCAGCTTGGGGGCAGCTTATCAAAATTCACCCCTCCACTTT
TRBJ2-7,NA,TRBV7-9,NA,CASSFRQVDEQYF,TGTGCCAGCAGCTTTCGACAGGTAGACGAGCAGTACTTC
TRBJ1-5,NA,TRBV5-6,NA,CASSLGGGYNQPQHF,TGTGCCAGCAGCTTGGGCGGAGGGTACAATCAGCCCCAGCATTTT
TRBJ2-1,NA,TRBV2,TRBD2,CASSVGTSGGSYNEQFF,TGTGCCAGCAGTGTAGGGACTAGCGGGGGCTCCTACAATGAGCAGTTCTTC
TRBJ1-2,few,TRBV7-6,NA,CASTSRFGYGYTF,TGTGCCAGCACCTCGCGGTTCGGCTATGGCTACACCTTC
TRBJ2-7,NA,TRBV18,NA,CASSFRGNPYEQYF,TGTGCCAGCTCCTTCAGGGGCAATCCCTACGAGCAGTACTTC
TRBJ2-2,NA,TRBV18,NA,CASSPQGGSGELFF,TGTGCCAGCTCGCCTCAGGGGGGATCCGGGGAGCTGTTTTTT
TRBJ2-3,NA,TRBV9,TRBD2,CASSRLAGADTQYF,TGTGCCAGCAGCCGACTAGCGGGGGCAGATACGCAGTATTTT
TRBJ2-7,NA,TRBV5-4,NA,CASSSDIRSYEQYF,TGTGCCAGCAGCTCGGACATCCGATCCTACGAGCAGTACTTC
TRBJ1-5,NA,TRBV18,NA,CASSPPGGRSNQPQHF,TGTGCCAGCTCACCACCCGGGGGGCGTAGCAATCAGCCCCAGCATTTT
TRBJ1-2,NA,TRBV4-1,NA,CASSQEGEAYGYTF,TGCGCCAGCAGCCAAGAAGGGGAGGCCTATGGCTACACCTTC
TRBJ1-1,NA,TRBV6-5,TRBD1,CASSYWTGITEAFF,TGTGCCAGCAGTTACTGGACAGGGATCACTGAAGCTTTCTTT
TRBJ2-7,few,TRBV6-5,TRBD2,CASSVSGGTRGEQYF,TGTGCCAGCAGTGTTAGCGGGGGCACTAGGGGTGAGCAGTACTTC
TRBJ2-7,NA,TRBV9,TRBD2,CASSSSGVGYEQYF,TGTGCCAGCAGCAGTAGCGGGGTAGGCTACGAGCAGTACTTC
TRBJ2-7,few,TRBV18,NA,CASSPRVYEQYF,TGTGCCAGCTCACCCCGAGTCTACGAGCAGTACTTC
TRBJ2-1,NA,TRBV7-8,TRBD2,CASSLGGGGAENEQFF,TGTGCCAGCAGCTTAGGCGGCGGGGGGGCGGAAAATGAGCAGTTCTTC
TRBJ1-6,NA,TRBV19,NA,CASSRGLTRDSPLHF,TGTGCCAGTAGTAGGGGGCTTACACGGGATTCACCCCTCCACTTT
TRBJ2-6,NA,TRBV5-1,NA,CASSLGGGLEGANVLTF,TGCGCCAGCAGCCTGGGTGGCGGTTTAGAAGGGGCCAACGTCCTGACTTTC
TRBJ1-6,NA,TRBV6-1,NA,CASSEGIASNSPLHF,TGTGCCAGCAGTGAAGGGATAGCCTCGAATTCACCCCTCCACTTT
TRBJ2-2,NA,TRBV15,NA,CATSRDRDTGELFF,TGTGCCACCAGCAGAGACAGGGACACCGGGGAGCTGTTTTTT
TRBJ2-3,NA,TRBV18,TRBD1,CASSPEQGATSTDTQYF,TGTGCCAGCTCACCGGAGCAGGGGGCTACTAGCACAGATACGCAGTATTTT
TRBJ2-1,NA,TRBV7-3,TRBD2,CASSSGLAGAGQFF,TGTGCCAGCAGCTCGGGACTAGCGGGGGCTGGGCAGTTCTTC
TRBJ2-7,NA,TRBV7-9,TRBD1,CASSPGGVYEQYF,TGTGCCAGCAGCCCAGGGGGAGTCTACGAGCAGTACTTC
TRBJ1-4,NA,TRBV4-3,NA,CASSQEVFQGPEKLFF,TGCGCCAGCAGCCAAGAAGTTTTCCAGGGGCCGGAAAAACTGTTTTTT
TRBJ2-7,NA,TRBV4-1,NA,CASSQVGGDPYEQYF,TGCGCCAGCAGCCAGGTGGGAGGTGACCCCTACGAGCAGTACTTC
TRBJ2-3,NA,TRBV6-5,TRBD1,CASSPGRGDTQYF,TGTGCCAGCAGTCCTGGCAGGGGGGATACGCAGTATTTT
TRBJ1-5,few,TRBV19,TRBD1,CASTETTGGKIQPQHF,TGTGCCAGTACCGAAACAACAGGGGGCAAAATTCAGCCCCAGCATTTT
TRBJ2-5,NA,TRBV5-1,NA,CASSVGWQAGQETQYF,TGCGCCAGCAGCGTTGGGTGGCAGGCGGGCCAAGAGACCCAGTACTTC
TRBJ1-3,NA,TRBV7-2,NA,CASSLVGQSTGNTIYF,TGTGCCAGCAGCTTAGTCGGACAGTCCACTGGAAACACCATATATTTT
TRBJ2-7,NA,TRBV30,NA,CACSPGVPAYEQYF,TGTGCCTGTAGTCCGGGGGTCCCTGCCTACGAGCAGTACTTC
TRBJ1-1,NA,TRBV18,NA,CASSPSRGDTEAFF,TGTGCCAGCTCACCGTCTAGGGGTGACACTGAAGCTTTCTTT
TRBJ1-1,few,TRBV6-6,TRBD1,CASSSTGGPEAFF,TGTGCCAGCAGTTCCACAGGGGGACCTGAAGCTTTCTTT
TRBJ2-7,NA,TRBV7-6,TRBD2,CASSPSGGREQYF,TGTGCCAGCAGCCCCTCGGGGGGACGCGAGCAGTACTTC
TRBJ1-1,NA,TRBV7-2,NA,CASSSQGLTEAFF,TGTGCCAGCAGCTCACAGGGATTAACTGAAGCTTTCTTT
TRBJ1-2,NA,TRBV29-1,NA,CSGGSKTGGYTF,TGCAGCGGAGGATCTAAAACGGGGGGCTACACCTTC
TRBJ1-2,few,TRBV19,TRBD1,CASSPSYRGYGYTF,TGTGCCAGTAGCCCGTCTTACAGGGGCTACGGCTACACCTTC
TRBJ2-1,NA,TRBV7-2,NA,CASSLGDVGLTGYNEQFF,TGTGCCAGCAGCTTAGGGGATGTAGGACTAACGGGATACAATGAGCAGTTCTTC
TRBJ1-1,once,TRBV6-1,TRBD1,CASIRDRVVTEAFF,TGTGCCAGCATCCGGGACAGGGTGGTCACTGAAGCTTTCTTT
TRBJ2-7,NA,TRBV4-1,TRBD2,CASSQDPSGGFIWTYEQYF,TGCGCCAGCAGCCAAGATCCTAGCGGGGGTTTTATCTGGACGTACGAGCAGTACTTC
TRBJ1-4,NA,TRBV23-1,TRBD1,CASSLGTGASNEKLFF,TGCGCCAGCAGTCTGGGTACAGGGGCGAGTAATGAAAAACTGTTTTTT
TRBJ2-7,few,TRBV19,NA,CASSATGTYEQYF,TGTGCCAGTAGTGCAACAGGGACCTACGAGCAGTACTTC
TRBJ2-7,NA,TRBV9,TRBD2,CASSQGLAVYEQYF,TGTGCCAGCAGCCAGGGACTAGCGGTCTACGAGCAGTACTTC
TRBJ2-2,NA,TRBV27,NA,CASSSQFVVTGELFF,TGTGCCAGCAGTTCCCAGTTTGTTGTAACCGGGGAGCTGTTTTTT
TRBJ2-3,NA,TRBV6-4,TRBD1,CASSPTGLITDTQYF,TGTGCCAGCTCCCCGACAGGGTTAATCACAGATACGCAGTATTTT
TRBJ1-1,NA,TRBV28,NA,CASKEKTGLMNTEAFF,TGTGCCAGCAAGGAGAAGACAGGTCTAATGAACACTGAAGCTTTCTTT
TRBJ2-1,NA,TRBV19,NA,CASSQQGGLSYNEQFF,TGTGCCAGTAGTCAGCAGGGTGGGCTGAGTTACAATGAGCAGTTCTTC
TRBJ2-5,NA,TRBV6-5,TRBD1,CASSYSTRGRETQYF,TGTGCCAGCAGTTACTCGACCAGGGGGCGAGAGACCCAGTACTTC
TRBJ2-2,NA,TRBV18,TRBD1,CASSPTGGTGELFF,TGTGCCAGCTCACCGACAGGGGGAACCGGGGAGCTGTTTTTT